This T cell receptor beta chain was captured by sequencing in a study of cytomegalovirus exposure and HLA in healthy donors. Study conclusions and caveats: According to reports, the classifier identified cytomegalovirus status with high specificity and sensitivity. Some public TCRs appeared in many individuals, while most sequences were rare. A few CMV-associated chains proved CMV antigen-specific in vitro.

In germline, CDR1 is LNHDA, CDR2 SQIVND (reference sequence). The ends were cut back, 3 bases at V and 6 bases at J, with 15 bases in the middle. This CDR3 region has 15 residues. TCRdb keeps only in-frame clones here, not all; method: immunoSEQ multiplex PCR. The data show some 65,000 clones, over 85% seen once. Among the roughly 120 subjects of the validation cohort, separate from the roughly 600-subject first cohort, were the donors. Turning to this clone: Its target is unknown.

The chain is built from TRBV19 and TRBJ2-1, with D perhaps matching TRBD2 (5 bases). The receptor comes from a man in his late teens or twenties in good health and CMV-seropositive. The material sequenced was PBMCs. CDR3 DNA: TGTGCCAGTAGTATCTTCCTAGCCACCACCAATGAGCAGTTCTTC. It encodes CASSIFLATTNEQFF. The full variable domain, in which reference TRBV19 and TRBJ2-1 provide the parts outside the CDR3, is DGGITQSPKYLFRKEGQNVTLSCEQNLNHDAMYWYRQDPGQGLRLIYYSQIVNDFQKGDIAEGYSVSREKKESFPLTVTSAQKNPTAFYLCASSIFLATTNEQFFGPGTRLTVL.